The sequence of this T cell receptor (beta chain) was determined in a study of T cell changes during pregnancy in multiple sclerosis. Assay used: immunoSEQ multiplex PCR; TCRdb lists only in-frame clones, some missing. This sample has approximately 51,000 clones, with 93% found just once. Germline-derived CDR1 and CDR2 are MNHEY and SMNVEV (reference sequence). The length of the CDR3 is 15 residues. The trim removed 3 bases at V and 7 bases at J, leaving 7 bases unmatched. The genes are TRBV27 and TRBJ2-2; TRBD2 aligns across 8 bases. The origin of this receptor is a female donor with multiple sclerosis, enrolled in a pregnancy study. Sequences were derived from peripheral blood, sampled in the second trimester of pregnancy. Here the CDR3 DNA reads TGTGCCAGCAGTTTCCCGGCGGGAGGTGTCGGGGAGCTGTTTTTT. This translates into CASSFPAGGVGELFF.